Following are 24 T cell receptor beta chains from one sample sequenced in a study of shared clonotypes between healthy human individuals. The protocol was immunoSEQ multiplex PCR, while the TCRdb copy is restricted to in-frame clones and leaves out a portion. The table has fewer than 3 million clones, around 92% seen once. Material: naive CD4+ T cells from PBMCs. Noted subset: CD45RA+ positively selected. The receptors were gathered from a man between 18 and 35 years old in good health. Some clones in this sample may be carry-over from other donors' samples.

This clone was seen more than once but under ten times. This chain connects TRBV5-6 to TRBJ1-1; no definite D call. Germline V gives CDR1 SGHDT, CDR2 YYEEEE. V was pared by 1 base and J by 0 bases, with 4 bases between. This CDR3 spans 13 amino acids. CDR3 bases: TGTGCCAGCAGCTTGTGGTTGAACACTGAAGCTTTCTTT. The encoded protein is CASSLWLNTEAFF.

Only one count was recorded for this clone. The chain is built from TRBV18 and TRBJ2-2, with TRBD2 matching over 8 bases. Germline V CDR1 and CDR2: KGHSH, LQKENI. The CDR3 is 16 residues long. Losses at the gene ends were 5 bases for V and 0 bases for J; bases not matched to a gene: 5. This CDR3 is CASSKVAGTNTGELFF. CDR3 DNA: TGTGCCAGCTCAAAAGTAGCGGGAACGAACACCGGGGAGCTGTTTTTT.

The chain links TRBV5-5 to TRBJ2-6; D gene ambiguous. Trimming left V 0 bases short and J 0 bases short, with 4 bases between. Germline assignment: CDR1 SGHKS and CDR2 YYEKEE (reference sequence). The CDR3 contains 15 residues. The CDR3 here is CASSLGFSGANVLTF. The DNA for the CDR3 is TGTGCCAGCAGCTTGGGATTCTCTGGGGCCAACGTCCTGACTTTC.

The chain links TRBV10-1 to TRBJ2-7, with 8 nucleotides matching TRBD2. V lost 2 bases, J lost 3 bases, and 18 bases stayed unmatched. This CDR3 spans 19 amino acids. Germline-derived CDR1 and CDR2 are WNHNN and SYGVQD (reference sequence). CDR3 DNA sequence: TGCGCCAGCAGTGAGACGAGCGCGGAGCGGGAGCCACCTTGCTACGAGCAGTACTTC. Translating it yields CASSETSAEREPPCYEQYF.

This chain links TRBV2 with TRBJ2-7; 7 bases align to TRBD2. The germline V gene encodes CDR1 SNHLY and CDR2 FYNNEI. V shed 2 bases and J 1 base; nucleotides not matched to a gene: 14. This CDR3 is 18 amino acids long. CDR3 sequence (DNA): TGTGCCAGCAGTGAAAGAGGCCCCAGCGGGATAGATTCCTACGAGCAGTACTTC. This encodes CASSERGPSGIDSYEQYF.

This chain uses TRBV2 with TRBJ1-5; D remains unclear. The CDR3 loop spans 13 amino acids. Germline loops: CDR1 SNHLY, CDR2 FYNNEI. The V end was cut by 5 bases, the J end by 10 bases, with 15 bases between. CDR3 coding DNA: TGTGCCAGCAGTAGAGGGCTGCGGTCCCCCCAGCATTTT. It encodes CASSRGLRSPQHF.

This rearrangement joins TRBV18 to TRBJ2-3; 9 bases are shared with TRBD1. Germline-derived CDR1 and CDR2 are KGHSH and LQKENI. CDR3 size: 15 residues. V gave up 5 bases and J gave up 6 bases; unmatched junction bases: 9. CDR3 protein: CASSTGTGFLDTQYF. The CDR3 DNA reads as TGTGCCAGCTCAACAGGGACAGGGTTTCTTGATACGCAGTATTTT.

V usage is TRBV7-3 and J usage is TRBJ2-1, with TRBD2 matching 8 bases. The CDR3 has 16 residues. V lost 1 base and J lost 6; bases outside the gene matches: 8. Per germline, CDR1 SGHTA and CDR2 FQGTGA. For the CDR3, the DNA is TGTGCCAGCAGCTTAATAAGCGGGAGTATAGTCAATGAGCAGTTCTTC. This encodes CASSLISGSIVNEQFF. Full variable domain (outside the CDR3, taken from reference TRBV7-3 and TRBJ2-1): GAGVSQTPSNKVTEKGKYVELRCDPISGHTALYWYRQSLGQGPEFLIYFQGTGAADDSGLPNDRFFAVRPEGSVSTLKIQRTERGDSAVYLCASSLISGSIVNEQFFGPGTRLTVL.

The V gene is TRBV18, the J gene TRBJ2-7; D unclear. The CDR3 totals 14 residues. Germline CDR1 reads KGHSH; CDR2 reads LQKENI. Trimming removed 6 bases from V and 2 bases from J, with 14 bases in between. The CDR3 DNA is TGTGCCAGCTCGTTCGGAACTGCCACCTACGAGCAGTACTTC. It codes for CASSFGTATYEQYF.

This chain joins TRBV2 and TRBJ2-7, with a possible D match to TRBD1 (7 bases). The CDR3 covers 14 residues. Trimming took off 4 bases at V and 3 bases at J, with 13 bases between the two ends. Per germline, CDR1 SNHLY and CDR2 FYNNEI. DNA of the CDR3: TGTGCCAGCAGTGTTGGCAGGGGGGACTACGAGCAGTACTTC. Protein sequence: CASSVGRGDYEQYF.

The chain uses TRBV10-1 and TRBJ2-7; weak D call: TRBD1 (5 bases). The CDR3 has 14 amino acids. V was clipped by 2 bases and J by 4 bases, with 12 bases between them. Germline loops: CDR1 WNHNN, CDR2 SYGVQD (reference sequence). The CDR3 loop reads CASSEEGAWYEQYF. The CDR3 region has the DNA TGCGCCAGCAGTGAGGAAGGGGCTTGGTACGAGCAGTACTTC.

This sequence joins TRBV7-9 and TRBJ1-2; TRBD1 is a possible D gene (5 bases). The CDR3 consists of 12 residues. Germline values: CDR1 SEHNR, CDR2 FQNEAQ (reference sequence). V shed 1 base and J shed 8 bases, with 8 bases lying between them. For the CDR3, the DNA is TGTGCCAGCAGCTTAGAGACAGAAGGCTACACCTTC. Its translation is CASSLETEGYTF.

This rearrangement joins TRBV6-6 to TRBJ1-1, with D perhaps TRBD1 (5 bases). Germline V gene sequence: CDR1 MNHNY, CDR2 SVGAGI (reference sequence). Trimming removed 2 bases from V and 8 bases from J, with 18 bases in between. The CDR3 consists of 15 residues. This chain's CDR3 is CASSYRGEPVLEAFF. CDR3 nucleotides: TGTGCCAGCAGTTACCGAGGGGAGCCGGTTCTAGAAGCTTTCTTT.

The sample holds one count of this clone. The V call is TRBV6-1, the J call TRBJ2-1; 11 bases are a match to TRBD2. Germline V lookup: CDR1 MNHNS, CDR2 SASEGT. With 9 bases clipped from V and 4 bases from J, the junction kept 5 bases outside the gene matches. CDR3 size: 14 residues. CDR3 in amino acids: CASLAGGGYNEQFF. DNA for the CDR3: TGTGCCAGTCTAGCGGGAGGTGGTTACAATGAGCAGTTCTTC.

This chain connects TRBV7-2 to TRBJ2-1; 13 bases agree with TRBD2. Unmatched junction bases numbered 15, after V lost 5 bases and J lost 5 bases. CDR3 length equals 19 residues. Germline assignment: CDR1 SGHTA and CDR2 FQGNSA. The CDR3 here is CASSPGLSLAGGPHNEQFF. The CDR3 DNA sequence: TGTGCCAGCAGCCCCGGTCTCTCACTAGCGGGAGGGCCGCACAATGAGCAGTTCTTC.

This clone appeared many times. The sample contains more than one DNA sequence encoding this CDR3. The chain couples TRBV15 to TRBJ1-1; D is unresolved. The CDR3 totals 13 residues. V was shortened by 0 bases and J by 2 bases, with 4 bases between the two germline ends. Germline V CDR1 and CDR2: LNHNV, YYDKDF (reference sequence). DNA for the CDR3: TGTGCCACCAGCAGAGATCGAAACACTGAAGCTTTCTTT. This codes for CATSRDRNTEAFF. Full variable domain (remainder filled in from reference TRBV15 and TRBJ1-1): DAMVIQNPRYQVTQFGKPVTLSCSQTLNHNVMYWYQQKSSQAPKLLFHYYDKDFNNEADTPDNFQSRRPNTSFCFLDIRSPGLGDTAMYLCATSRDRNTEAFFGQGTRLTVV.

The chain recombines TRBV7-9 with TRBJ2-6; TRBD1 might be the D (6 bases). The CDR3 runs to 15 residues. Trimming cost V 6 bases and J 2 bases, with 11 bases left between them. The V gene's germline CDR1 is SEHNR and CDR2 FQNEAQ (reference sequence). The CDR3 region has the DNA TGTGCCAGCAGAAGATACAGGGCTGGGGCCAACGTCCTGACTTTC. It is translated as CASRRYRAGANVLTF. The full variable domain, with the rest looked up from reference TRBV7-9 and TRBJ2-6, is DTGVSQNPRHKITKRGQNVTFRCDPISEHNRLYWYRQTLGQGPEFLTYFQNEAQLEKSRLLSDRFSAERPKGSFSTLEIQRTEQGDSAMYLCASRRYRAGANVLTFGAGSRLTVL.

The chain employs TRBV5-6 and TRBJ2-5; D call uncertain. V was trimmed by 4 bases and J by 4 bases, leaving 14 bases between them. This CDR3 has 14 amino acids. Looked up from germline, CDR1 is SGHDT and CDR2 is YYEEEE. The CDR3, as DNA: TGTGCCAGCAGCACGCGGCGCCTGGGAGAGACCCAGTACTTC. It codes for CASSTRRLGETQYF.

V usage is TRBV6-6 and J usage is TRBJ2-5; D not certain. Germline V gene lookup returns CDR1 MNHNY and CDR2 SVGAGI (reference sequence). CDR3 size: 14 residues. V lost 2 bases and J lost 4, with 11 bases in between. CDR3: CASSYPIRGETQYF. DNA of the CDR3: TGTGCCAGCAGTTACCCCATCCGAGGAGAGACCCAGTACTTC.

The chain recombines TRBV28 with TRBJ2-7, with a tentative D call TRBD2 (6 bases). The CDR3 has 13 residues. Germline V gene data show CDR1 as MDHEN and CDR2 as SYDVKM. V was clipped by 5 bases and J by 4 bases, with 12 bases between them. In DNA, the CDR3 is TGTGCCAGCAGTCCCCCGGGAGTATACGAGCAGTACTTC. As protein: CASSPPGVYEQYF.

The chain employs TRBV11-3 and TRBJ2-3; D possibly corresponds to TRBD1 (6 bases). Germline V gene data show CDR1 as SGHNT and CDR2 as YENEEA. Trimming removed 5 bases at V and 8 bases at J, with 17 bases between. The length of the CDR3 is 14 residues. CDR3 DNA: TGTGCCAGCAGCCATAACAGGGCTTTTGGTACGCAGTATTTT. Translated, it gives CASSHNRAFGTQYF.

The chain recombines TRBV6-4 with TRBJ2-7; no clear D. The germline CDR1 and CDR2 sequences are MRHNA and SNTAGT. Trimming took 8 bases from V and 5 from J, leaving 10 bases between them. This CDR3 comprises 11 residues. The CDR3 DNA sequence: TGTGCCAGCCCAACAGATAACGAGCAGTACTTC. This codes for CASPTDNEQYF.

This sequence joins TRBV4-3 and TRBJ2-1; D is unclear. The CDR3 is 14 residues long. Per germline, CDR1 LGHNA and CDR2 YSLEER. Trimming cost V 1 base and J 9 bases, with 13 bases left between them. DNA of the CDR3: TGCGCCAGCAGCCAAGGGGGTCTATACTCTGAGCAGTTCTTC. Translation: CASSQGGLYSEQFF.

The genes are TRBV19 and TRBJ2-5; D is undetermined. CDR3 size: 15 residues. The germline V and J ends were trimmed by 5 bases and 9 bases, with 22 bases remaining between them. The germline V gene encodes CDR1 LNHDA and CDR2 SQIVND (reference sequence). The CDR3 protein is CASSPNVGNPGPQYF. In DNA, the CDR3 is TGTGCCAGTAGTCCGAACGTGGGGAACCCCGGGCCCCAGTACTTC.